The 5 T cell receptor delta chains below were found in one sample sequenced in a study of γδ T cells in repeated Plasmodium falciparum infection. With CATT, TCRdb re-called clones from the multiplex PCR reads. The data show roughly 86,000 delta-chain clones, 1.4% seen once. Bulk repertoires came from Vgamma9/Vdelta2+ or Vdelta2-negative gammadelta T cells flow-sorted from PBMC. Input material: gamma-delta T cells from blood. The source of these receptors is a pool of human donors (malaria-infected and uninfected, not separated).

J is TRDJ1 and V is TRDV1; tentative D call: TRDD3 (8 bases). TCRdb carries no J gene annotation; the J gene was assigned here by matching the DNA with germline. V shed 0 bases and J shed 3 bases, with 29 bases lying between them. CDR1 TSWWSYY and CDR2 QGS come from the germline V gene. The CDR3 runs 21 residues. The CDR3 DNA reads as TGTGCTCTTGGGGAACTATCCTCGTTCCTACCTACTGGGGATACCCCCGATAAACTCATCTTT. Protein product: CALGELSSFLPTGDTPDKLIF.

This chain links TRDV2 with TRDJ1; 13 bases agree with TRDD3. The J gene, missing from TCRdb, was assigned here through DNA to germline matching. Germline trimming cut 9 bases from V and 0 bases from J; bases unmatched to any gene: 9. This CDR3 has 16 amino acids. From germline, CDR1 is GEAIGNYY and CDR2 EKD. The CDR3 DNA follows: TGTGCCACCAAACTGGGGGATACGCTGTACACCGATAAACTCATCTTT. Encoded protein: CATKLGDTLYTDKLIF.

Concerning this clone itself: This DNA's translation differs at residue 9 from TCRdb's protein, which comes from a much larger clone; a read error is likely, and the protein shown is translated from the DNA. The chain carries TRDV2 and TRDJ1, with D tentatively TRDD2 (5 bases). The J gene, absent from TCRdb, was called here by matching the DNA to germline. Trimming took off 3 bases at V and 3 bases at J, with 19 bases between the two ends. Per the germline V gene, CDR1 is GEAIGNYY and CDR2 is EKD. This CDR3 is built from 16 residues. The chain's CDR3 is CACDQCRPFKPDKLIF. The CDR3 coding sequence is TGTGCCTGTGACCAATGCCGCCCCTTCAAGCCCGATAAACTCATCTTT.

Comments on this clone: TCRdb records a much larger clone's protein for this DNA, with a difference at residue 9 that likely arises from a read error; the protein given is the translation of the DNA. The chain is built from TRDV2 and TRDJ1; D may be TRDD3 (5 bases). TCRdb records no J gene; here it was assigned by comparing the DNA to germline. Germline-derived CDR1 and CDR2 are GEAIGNYY and EKD. This CDR3 region has 17 residues. V was clipped by 3 bases and J by 0 bases, with 19 bases between them. The CDR3 DNA sequence: TGTGCCTGTGACCTTCTCGCTGGGAGCCCGTACACCGATAAACTCATCTTT. Translation: CACDLLAGSPYTDKLIF.

Only a few counts were recorded for this clone. Translating this DNA gives a protein that differs at residue 5 from the TCRdb one, which belongs to a much larger clone; a read error is likely, and the protein shown is this translation. The rearrangement links TRDV1 to TRDJ1; unclear D gene. This CDR3 region has 12 residues. The germline gives CDR1 TSWWSYY, CDR2 QGS. V dropped 4 bases and J dropped 2 bases, with 5 bases sitting between them. The CDR3 nucleotides are TGTGCTCTTGGGGGCCTGACCGATAAACTCATCTTT. Protein sequence: CALGGLTDKLIF.